These T cell receptor beta chains were read from a single sample in a study of identical twins. A single record per CDR3 protein comes from TCRdb applying MiXCR to the 5' RACE reads. The table shows 200,000 to 300,000 distinct CDR3 sequences, with more than 9% occurring only once. Sequencing was carried out using memory T cells sorted from blood. The receptors come from a middle-aged man in good health. CDR3s include the opening cysteine and the closing phenylalanine or tryptophan. Fields, in order: D gene, J gene, V gene, clone size, CDR3 DNA, CDR3 protein. The D gene is left open where the match is weak. Part of the rows lack a size; the others show once, few, many or a class for expanded clones.

NA,TRBJ2-7,TRBV12-3/TRBV12-4,NA,TGTGCCAGCAGTCTCCCTAGCGTCAGCTCCTACGAGCAGTACTTC,CASSLPSVSSYEQYF
TRBD1,TRBJ2-7,TRBV3-1,few,TGTGCCAGCAGCCAACCGGGACAGGGAAATGTGCAGTACTTC,CASSQPGQGNVQYF
NA,TRBJ1-5,TRBV5-6,many,TGTGCCAGCCCCCCCAATCAGCCCCAGCATTTT,CASPPNQPQHF
NA,TRBJ1-6,TRBV28,many,TGTGCCAGCAGCGACGGGACGCGTTATAATTCACCCCTCCACTTT,CASSDGTRYNSPLHF
NA,TRBJ2-7,TRBV5-1,few,TGCGCCAGCAGCATAGACAGTGCCTACGAGCAGTACTTC,CASSIDSAYEQYF
TRBD1,TRBJ1-1,TRBV29-1,NA,TGCAGCGTTGAAGGGACAGGGGGGCGTCTGAAGGCTTTCTTT,CSVEGTGGRLKAFF
TRBD1,TRBJ2-7,TRBV5-6,many,TGTGCCAGCAGCCTGGGGACAGAGGGGCTTAACGAGCAGTACTTC,CASSLGTEGLNEQYF
TRBD1,TRBJ2-7,TRBV5-5,many,TGTGCCAGCAGCTTGGGCCCCCCCGGGACAGGGAAATACGAGCAGTACTTC,CASSLGPPGTGKYEQYF
NA,TRBJ1-4,TRBV4-3,many,TGCGCCAGCAGCCAGGAACCTACACGGTCCTGGGGTAATGAAAAACTGTTTTTT,CASSQEPTRSWGNEKLFF
TRBD1,TRBJ1-2,TRBV7-2,many,TGTGCCAGCAGCTTAGCCACACAGGGGAAAGGCTACACCTTC,CASSLATQGKGYTF
NA,TRBJ1-6,TRBV5-1,many,TGCGCCAGCAGCAGACGGGGACCTTACGGGTCACCCCTCCACTTT,CASSRRGPYGSPLHF
NA,TRBJ2-1,TRBV7-2,NA,TGTGCCAGCAGCCCGACCTCCTACAATGAGCAGTTCTTC,CASSPTSYNEQFF
NA,TRBJ2-7,TRBV6-1,many,TGTGCCAGCAGTGAACAGATCCGCCCGCCCGTAGACGAGCAGTACTTC,CASSEQIRPPVDEQYF
NA,TRBJ2-4,TRBV4-3,few,TGCGCCAGCAGCCAAGCCCGCGGAAACATTCAGTACTTC,CASSQARGNIQYF